This passage covers 2 T cell receptor beta chains from one sample sequenced in a study of T cell responses to AZD1222 COVID-19 vaccine. Measured with immunoSEQ multiplex PCR; TCRdb has only the in-frame clones, and not every one. The table shows some 49,000 clones, with approximately 90% occurring only once. Specimen: peripheral blood, collected 28 days after the second AZD1222 dose. All receptors come from an adult who received the AZD1222 COVID-19 vaccine.

The chain recombines TRBV18 with TRBJ2-7; D tentatively reads TRBD1 or TRBD2 (5 bases each). The V end lost 3 bases, the J end lost 10 bases, and 10 bases lay between the germline ends. The germline CDR1 and CDR2 sequences are KGHSH and LQKENI. The CDR3 is made up of 11 amino acids. The CDR3 sequence is CASSPGERQYF. CDR3 sequence (DNA): TGTGCCAGCTCACCGGGGGAGCGACAGTACTTC.

This rearrangement joins TRBV7-3 to TRBJ1-1; D call uncertain. The length of the CDR3 is 13 residues. V lost 1 base and J lost 3, with 6 bases in between. The germline V gene encodes CDR1 SGHTA and CDR2 FQGTGA. The CDR3 DNA is TGTGCCAGCAGCTTAAGGCGGTACACTGAAGCTTTCTTT. Translation: CASSLRRYTEAFF.